The clone carrying this T cell receptor beta chain was seen only a few times. Its target is unknown. The CDR3 runs to 15 residues. Germline V gene data show CDR1 as SNHLY and CDR2 as FYNNEI. Trimming cost V 5 bases and J 7 bases; bases outside gene matches: 13. The record originates from a study of blood T cells in healthy people across ages. A second PCR of about 7 to 11 cycles used a sample-barcoded 5' primer and a J-beta primer mix. Tagging of each cDNA molecule was performed by a template-switch adaptor with 12 random nucleotides. TCRdb re-analysed the 5' RACE reads in MiXCR, keeping a single row per CDR3 protein. The sample includes about 1.5 million distinct CDR3 sequences, roughly 45% of them seen just once. Study-level findings and limits: Naive T cell percentage showed a strong correlation with the diversity of TCR beta. Getting older went along with TCR beta diversity per million T cells dropping roughly linearly.

J is TRBJ2-7 and V is TRBV2, with 8 bases identical to TRBD2. The receptor's source is a young woman in good health. Sequenced material: blood. CDR3 sequence: CASSRAGGPYNEQYF. The DNA of the CDR3 is TGTGCCAGCAGTAGGGCGGGAGGTCCCTACAATGAGCAGTACTTC.